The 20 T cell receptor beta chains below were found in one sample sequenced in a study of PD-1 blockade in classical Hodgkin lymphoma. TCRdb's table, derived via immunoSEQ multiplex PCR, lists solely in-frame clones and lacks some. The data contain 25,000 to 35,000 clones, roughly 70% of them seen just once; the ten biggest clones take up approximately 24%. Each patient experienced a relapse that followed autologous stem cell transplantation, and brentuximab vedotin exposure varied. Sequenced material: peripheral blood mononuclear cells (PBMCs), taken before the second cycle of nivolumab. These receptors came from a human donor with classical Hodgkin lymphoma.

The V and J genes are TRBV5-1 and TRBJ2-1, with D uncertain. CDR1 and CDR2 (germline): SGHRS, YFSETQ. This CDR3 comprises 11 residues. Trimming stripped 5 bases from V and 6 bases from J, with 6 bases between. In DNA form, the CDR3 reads TGCGCCAGCAGTACTGGCAATGAGCAGTTCTTC. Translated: CASSTGNEQFF.

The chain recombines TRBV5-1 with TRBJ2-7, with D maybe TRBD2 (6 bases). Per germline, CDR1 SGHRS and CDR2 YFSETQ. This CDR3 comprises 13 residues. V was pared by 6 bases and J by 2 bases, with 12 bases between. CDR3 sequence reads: CASKEGATYEQYF. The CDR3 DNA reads TGCGCCAGCAAGGAGGGCGCGACCTACGAGCAGTACTTC. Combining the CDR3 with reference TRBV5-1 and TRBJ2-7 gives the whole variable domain KAGVTQTPRYLIKTRGQQVTLSCSPISGHRSVSWYQQTPGQGLQFLFEYFSETQRNKGNFPGRFSGRQFSNSRSEMNVSTLELGDSALYLCASKEGATYEQYFGPGTRLTVT.

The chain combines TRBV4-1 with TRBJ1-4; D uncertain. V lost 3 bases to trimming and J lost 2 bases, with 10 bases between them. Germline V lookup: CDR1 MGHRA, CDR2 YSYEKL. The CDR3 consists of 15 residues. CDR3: CASSHLEYTNEKLFF. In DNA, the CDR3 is TGCGCCAGCAGCCACTTAGAATATACTAATGAAAAACTGTTTTTT.

DNA for the CDR3: TGCGCCAGCAGTGAACTGCGGGACTATGGCTACACCTTC. The encoded protein is CASSELRDYGYTF. This rearrangement joins TRBV10-2 to TRBJ1-2; unclear D gene. The CDR3 length is 13 residues. V lost 3 bases and J lost 3, with 8 bases in between. Germline assignment: CDR1 WSHSY and CDR2 SAAADI.

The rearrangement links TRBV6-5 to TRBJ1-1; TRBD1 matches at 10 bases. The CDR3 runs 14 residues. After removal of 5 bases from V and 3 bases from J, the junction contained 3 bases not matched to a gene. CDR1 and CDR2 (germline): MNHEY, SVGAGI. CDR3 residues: CASSRQGAHTEAFF. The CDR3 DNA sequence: TGTGCCAGCAGTCGACAGGGGGCACACACTGAAGCTTTCTTT.

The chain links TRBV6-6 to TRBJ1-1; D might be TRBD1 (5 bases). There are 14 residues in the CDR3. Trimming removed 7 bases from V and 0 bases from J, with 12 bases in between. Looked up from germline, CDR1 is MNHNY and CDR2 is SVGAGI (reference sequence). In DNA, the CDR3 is TGTGCCAGCACTCTGGGGACGCTGAACACTGAAGCTTTCTTT. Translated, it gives CASTLGTLNTEAFF.

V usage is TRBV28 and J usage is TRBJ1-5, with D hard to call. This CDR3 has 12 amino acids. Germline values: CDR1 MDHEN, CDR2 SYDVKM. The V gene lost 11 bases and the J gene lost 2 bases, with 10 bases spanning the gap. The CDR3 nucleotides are TGTGCCTCCAACACCGGCAATCAGCCCCAGCATTTT. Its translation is CASNTGNQPQHF.

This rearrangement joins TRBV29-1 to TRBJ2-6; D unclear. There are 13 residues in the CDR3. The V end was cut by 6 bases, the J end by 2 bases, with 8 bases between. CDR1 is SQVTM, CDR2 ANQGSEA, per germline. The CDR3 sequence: CSVDWTGANVLTF. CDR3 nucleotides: TGCAGCGTCGACTGGACTGGGGCCAACGTCCTGACTTTC.

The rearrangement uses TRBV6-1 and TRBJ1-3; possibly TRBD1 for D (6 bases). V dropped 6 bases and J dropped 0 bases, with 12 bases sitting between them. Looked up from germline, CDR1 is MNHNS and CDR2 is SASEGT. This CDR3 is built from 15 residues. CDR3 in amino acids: CASRGQSNSGNTIYF. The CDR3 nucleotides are TGTGCCAGCAGAGGACAGTCCAACTCTGGAAACACCATATATTTT.

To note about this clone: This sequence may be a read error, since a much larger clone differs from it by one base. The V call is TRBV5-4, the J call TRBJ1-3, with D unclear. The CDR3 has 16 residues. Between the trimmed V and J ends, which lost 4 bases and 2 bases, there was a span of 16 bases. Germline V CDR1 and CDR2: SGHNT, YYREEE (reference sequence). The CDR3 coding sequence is TGTGCCAGCAGCCTGGGGTCATCGAGCCCTGGAAACACCATATATTTT. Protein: CASSLGSSSPGNTIYF.

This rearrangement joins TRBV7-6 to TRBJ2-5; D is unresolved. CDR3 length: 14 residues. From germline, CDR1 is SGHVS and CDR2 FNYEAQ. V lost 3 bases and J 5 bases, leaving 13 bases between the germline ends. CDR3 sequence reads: CASSLAVGYETQYF. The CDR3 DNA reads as TGTGCCAGCAGCTTGGCCGTGGGGTACGAGACCCAGTACTTC.

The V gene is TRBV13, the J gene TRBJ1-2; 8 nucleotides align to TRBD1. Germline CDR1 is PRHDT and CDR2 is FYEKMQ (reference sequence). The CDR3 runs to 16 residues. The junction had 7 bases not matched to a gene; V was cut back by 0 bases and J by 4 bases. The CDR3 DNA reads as TGTGCCAGCAGCTTAGGTGGCAGGGGGCGCGGCTATGGCTACACCTTC. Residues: CASSLGGRGRGYGYTF.

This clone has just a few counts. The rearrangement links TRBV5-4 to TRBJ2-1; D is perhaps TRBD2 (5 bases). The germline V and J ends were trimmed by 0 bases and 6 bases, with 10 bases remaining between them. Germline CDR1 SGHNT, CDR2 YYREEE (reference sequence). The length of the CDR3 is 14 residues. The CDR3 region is CASSLVAGSNEQFF. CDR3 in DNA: TGTGCCAGCAGCTTGGTGGCGGGTAGCAATGAGCAGTTCTTC.

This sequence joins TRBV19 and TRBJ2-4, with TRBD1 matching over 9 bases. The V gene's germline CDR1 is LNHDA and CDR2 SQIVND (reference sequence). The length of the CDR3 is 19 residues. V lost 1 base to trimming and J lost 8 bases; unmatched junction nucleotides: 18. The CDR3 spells CASSIGVGQGWLSRDIQYF. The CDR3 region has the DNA TGTGCCAGTAGTATAGGTGTCGGACAGGGGTGGCTATCAAGGGACATTCAGTACTTC.

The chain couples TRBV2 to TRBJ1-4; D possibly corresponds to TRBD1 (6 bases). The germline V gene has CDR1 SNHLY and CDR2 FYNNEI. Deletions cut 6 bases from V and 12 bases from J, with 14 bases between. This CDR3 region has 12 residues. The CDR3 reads CASRTGNGELFF. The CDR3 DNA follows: TGTGCCAGCAGGACAGGAAATGGGGAACTGTTTTTT.

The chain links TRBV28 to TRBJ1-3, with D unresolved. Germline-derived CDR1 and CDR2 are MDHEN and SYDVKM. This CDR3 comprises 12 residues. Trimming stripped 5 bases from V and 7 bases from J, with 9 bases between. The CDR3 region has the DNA TGTGCCAGCAGTCAGAGGTGGAACACCATATATTTT. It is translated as CASSQRWNTIYF.

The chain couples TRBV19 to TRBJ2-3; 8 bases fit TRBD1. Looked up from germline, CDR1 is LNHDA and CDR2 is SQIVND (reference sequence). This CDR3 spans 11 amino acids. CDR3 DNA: TGTGGGACAGGGATCGCAGATACGCAGTATTTT. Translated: CGTGIADTQYF.

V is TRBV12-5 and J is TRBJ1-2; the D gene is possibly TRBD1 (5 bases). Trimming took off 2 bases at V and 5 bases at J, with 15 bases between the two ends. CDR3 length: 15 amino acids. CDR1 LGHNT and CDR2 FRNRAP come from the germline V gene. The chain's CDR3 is CASGLSGAGGYGYTF. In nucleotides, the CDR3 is TGTGCTAGTGGTTTGTCTGGGGCTGGAGGGTATGGCTACACCTTC.

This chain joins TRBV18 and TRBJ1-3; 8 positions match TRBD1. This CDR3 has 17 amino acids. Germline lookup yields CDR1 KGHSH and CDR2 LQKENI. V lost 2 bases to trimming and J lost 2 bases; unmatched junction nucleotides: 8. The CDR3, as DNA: TGTGCCAGCTCACCAACCACGCCAGGGGGCGCTGGAAACACCATATATTTT. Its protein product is CASSPTTPGGAGNTIYF.

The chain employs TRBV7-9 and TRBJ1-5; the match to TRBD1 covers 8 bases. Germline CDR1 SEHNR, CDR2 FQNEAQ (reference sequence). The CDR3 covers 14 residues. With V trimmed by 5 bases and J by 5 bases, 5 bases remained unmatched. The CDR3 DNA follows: TGTGCCAGCAGCCAGACAGGGGCTGATCAGCCCCAGCATTTT. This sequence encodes CASSQTGADQPQHF.